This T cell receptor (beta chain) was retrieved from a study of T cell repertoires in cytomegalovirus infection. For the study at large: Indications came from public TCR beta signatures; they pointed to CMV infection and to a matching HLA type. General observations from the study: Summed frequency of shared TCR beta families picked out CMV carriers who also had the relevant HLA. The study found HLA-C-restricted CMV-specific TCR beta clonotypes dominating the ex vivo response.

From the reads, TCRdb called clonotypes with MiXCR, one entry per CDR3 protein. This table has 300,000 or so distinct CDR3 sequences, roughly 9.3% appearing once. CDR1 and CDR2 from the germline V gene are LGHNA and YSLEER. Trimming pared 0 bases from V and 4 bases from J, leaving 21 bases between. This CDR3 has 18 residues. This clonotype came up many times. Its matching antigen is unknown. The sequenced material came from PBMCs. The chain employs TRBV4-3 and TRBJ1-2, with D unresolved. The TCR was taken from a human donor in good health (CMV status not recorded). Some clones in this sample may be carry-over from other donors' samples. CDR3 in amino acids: CASSQDLTRAQALYGYTF. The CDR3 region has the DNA TGCGCCAGCAGCCAAGATCTGACCCGGGCCCAGGCTCTCTATGGCTACACCTTC.